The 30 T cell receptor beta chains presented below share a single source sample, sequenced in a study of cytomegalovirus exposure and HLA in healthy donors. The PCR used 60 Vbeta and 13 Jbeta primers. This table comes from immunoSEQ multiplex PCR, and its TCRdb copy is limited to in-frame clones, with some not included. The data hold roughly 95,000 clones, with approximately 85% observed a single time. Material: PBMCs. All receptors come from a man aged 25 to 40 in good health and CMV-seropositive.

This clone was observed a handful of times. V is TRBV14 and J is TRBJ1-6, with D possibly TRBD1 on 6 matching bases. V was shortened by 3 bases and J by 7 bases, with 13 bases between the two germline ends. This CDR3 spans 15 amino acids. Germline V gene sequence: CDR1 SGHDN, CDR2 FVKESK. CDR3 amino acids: CASSQHAGANSPLHF. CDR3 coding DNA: TGTGCCAGCAGCCAGCACGCGGGGGCCAATTCACCCCTCCACTTT.

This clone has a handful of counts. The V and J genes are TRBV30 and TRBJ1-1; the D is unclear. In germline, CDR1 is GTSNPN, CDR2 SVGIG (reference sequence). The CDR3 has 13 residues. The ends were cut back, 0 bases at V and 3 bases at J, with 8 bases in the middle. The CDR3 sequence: CAWSVRQDTEAFF. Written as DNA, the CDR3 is TGTGCCTGGAGTGTACGCCAGGACACTGAAGCTTTCTTT.

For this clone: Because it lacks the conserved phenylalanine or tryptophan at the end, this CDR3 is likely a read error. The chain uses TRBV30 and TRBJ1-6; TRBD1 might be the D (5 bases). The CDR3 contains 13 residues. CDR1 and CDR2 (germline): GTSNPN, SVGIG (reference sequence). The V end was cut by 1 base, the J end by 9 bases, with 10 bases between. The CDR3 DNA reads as TGTGCCTGGAGTGGGCAGGGCGGTTCACCCCTCCACCTT. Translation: CAWSGQGGSPLHL.

Here the CDR3 DNA reads TGTGCCAGCAGTGAATATTCAGGGGGCGGGAGCACAGATACGCAGTATTTT. Amino acids: CASSEYSGGGSTDTQYF. V gene TRBV6-1 combines with J gene TRBJ2-3; 8 nucleotides line up with TRBD1. The germline gives CDR1 MNHNS, CDR2 SASEGT. The ends lost 2 bases at V and 0 bases at J; junction bases unmatched: 7. The CDR3 length is 17 residues.

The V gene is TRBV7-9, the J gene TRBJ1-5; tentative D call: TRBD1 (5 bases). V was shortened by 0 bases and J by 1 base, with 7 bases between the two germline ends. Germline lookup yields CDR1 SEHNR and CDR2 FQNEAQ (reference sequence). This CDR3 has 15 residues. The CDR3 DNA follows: TGTGCCAGCAGCTTAGCAGGGGCCAGCAATCAGCCCCAGCATTTT. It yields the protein CASSLAGASNQPQHF.

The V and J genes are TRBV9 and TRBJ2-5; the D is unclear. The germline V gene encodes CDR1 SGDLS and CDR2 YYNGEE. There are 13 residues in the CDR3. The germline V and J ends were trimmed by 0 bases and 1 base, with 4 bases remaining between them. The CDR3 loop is CASSVASQETQYF. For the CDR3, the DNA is TGTGCCAGCAGCGTAGCTAGCCAAGAGACCCAGTACTTC.

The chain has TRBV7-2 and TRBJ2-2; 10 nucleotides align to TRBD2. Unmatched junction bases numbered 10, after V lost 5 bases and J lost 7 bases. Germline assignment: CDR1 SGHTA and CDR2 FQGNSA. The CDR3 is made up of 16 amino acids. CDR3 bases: TGTGCCAGCAGCCAAGACAGCGGGAGGGCCCACGGGGAGCTGTTTTTT. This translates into CASSQDSGRAHGELFF.

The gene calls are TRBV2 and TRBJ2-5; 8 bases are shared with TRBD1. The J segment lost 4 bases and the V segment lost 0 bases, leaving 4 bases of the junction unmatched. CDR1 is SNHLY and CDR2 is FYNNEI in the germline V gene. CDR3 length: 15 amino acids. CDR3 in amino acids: CASSEARTGRETQYF. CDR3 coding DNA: TGTGCCAGCAGTGAAGCGAGGACAGGGCGAGAGACCCAGTACTTC.

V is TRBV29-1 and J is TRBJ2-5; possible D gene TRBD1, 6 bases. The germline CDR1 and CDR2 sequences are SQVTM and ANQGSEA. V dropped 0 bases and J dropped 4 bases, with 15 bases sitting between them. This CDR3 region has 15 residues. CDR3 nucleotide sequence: TGCAGCGTTGAAGAGGGGGCAGGGAGATCAGAGACCCAGTACTTC. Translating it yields CSVEEGAGRSETQYF.

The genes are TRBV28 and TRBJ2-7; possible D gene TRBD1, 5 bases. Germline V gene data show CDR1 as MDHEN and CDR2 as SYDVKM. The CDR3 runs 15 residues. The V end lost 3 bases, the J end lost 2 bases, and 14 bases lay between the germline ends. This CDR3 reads CASSLRQGGPYEQYF. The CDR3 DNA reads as TGTGCCAGCAGTTTGAGGCAGGGTGGCCCCTACGAGCAGTACTTC.

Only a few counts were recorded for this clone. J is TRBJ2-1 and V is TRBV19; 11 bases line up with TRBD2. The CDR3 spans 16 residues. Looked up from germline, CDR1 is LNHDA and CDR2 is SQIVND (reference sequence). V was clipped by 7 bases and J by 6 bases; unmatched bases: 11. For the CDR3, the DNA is TGTGCCAGTACCCCGCTCGCTAGCGGGAGGACCAATGAGCAGTTCTTC. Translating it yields CASTPLASGRTNEQFF.

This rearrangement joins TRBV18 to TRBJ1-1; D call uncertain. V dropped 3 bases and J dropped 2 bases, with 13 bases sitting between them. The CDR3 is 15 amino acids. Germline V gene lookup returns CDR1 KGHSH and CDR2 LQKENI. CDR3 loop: CASSPDGRVNTEAFF. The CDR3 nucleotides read TGTGCCAGCTCACCCGATGGGAGAGTTAACACTGAAGCTTTCTTT. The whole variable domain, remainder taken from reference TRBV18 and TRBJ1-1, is NAGVMQNPRHLVRRRGQEARLRCSPMKGHSHVYWYRQLPEEGLKFMVYLQKENIIDESGMPKERFSAEFPKEGPSILRIQQVVRGDSAAYFCASSPDGRVNTEAFFGQGTRLTVV.

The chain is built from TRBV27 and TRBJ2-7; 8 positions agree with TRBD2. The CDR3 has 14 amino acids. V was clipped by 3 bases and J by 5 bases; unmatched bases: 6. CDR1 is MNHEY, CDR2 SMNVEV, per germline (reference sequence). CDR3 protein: CASSFRREVNEQYF. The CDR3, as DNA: TGTGCCAGCAGTTTTAGGCGGGAGGTAAACGAGCAGTACTTC.

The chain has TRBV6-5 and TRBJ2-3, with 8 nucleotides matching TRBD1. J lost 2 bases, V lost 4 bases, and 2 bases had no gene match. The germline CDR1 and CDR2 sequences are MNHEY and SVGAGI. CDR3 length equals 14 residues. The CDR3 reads CASSLDRATDTQYF. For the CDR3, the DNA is TGTGCCAGCAGTTTGGACAGGGCCACAGATACGCAGTATTTT.

The CDR3 spells CASGLASYNEQFF. The CDR3 DNA is TGTGCCAGCGGGCTAGCCTCCTACAATGAGCAGTTCTTC. The chain joins TRBV2 to TRBJ2-1, with a tentative D call TRBD2 (5 bases). Germline V gene sequence: CDR1 SNHLY, CDR2 FYNNEI. The V end was cut by 8 bases, the J end by 0 bases, with 8 bases between. This CDR3 has 13 amino acids.

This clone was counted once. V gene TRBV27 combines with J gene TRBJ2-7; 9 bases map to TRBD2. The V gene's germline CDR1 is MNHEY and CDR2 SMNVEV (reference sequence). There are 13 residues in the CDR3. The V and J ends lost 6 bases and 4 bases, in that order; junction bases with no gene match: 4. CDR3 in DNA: TGTGCCAGCAGGACTAGCGGACCTTACGAGCAGTACTTC. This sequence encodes CASRTSGPYEQYF.

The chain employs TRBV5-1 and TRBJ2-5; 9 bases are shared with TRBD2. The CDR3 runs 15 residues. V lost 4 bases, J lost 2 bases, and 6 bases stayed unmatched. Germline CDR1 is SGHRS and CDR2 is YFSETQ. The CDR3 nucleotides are TGCGCCAGCAGCCCTTGGACTAGCGAACAAGAGACCCAGTACTTC. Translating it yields CASSPWTSEQETQYF.

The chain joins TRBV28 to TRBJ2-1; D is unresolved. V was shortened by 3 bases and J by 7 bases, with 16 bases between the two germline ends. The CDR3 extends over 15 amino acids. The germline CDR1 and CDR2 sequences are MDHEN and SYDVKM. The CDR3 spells CASSLPLGSLNEQFF. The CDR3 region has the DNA TGTGCCAGCAGTTTGCCCCTGGGCAGCTTAAATGAGCAGTTCTTC.

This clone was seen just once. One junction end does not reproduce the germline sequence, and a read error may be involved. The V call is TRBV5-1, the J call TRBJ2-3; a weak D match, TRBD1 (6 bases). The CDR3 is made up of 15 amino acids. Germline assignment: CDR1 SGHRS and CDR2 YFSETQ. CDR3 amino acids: CASRLVRQGTDTQYF. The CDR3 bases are TGCGCCAGCCGCTTGGTGCGACAGGGCACAGATACGCAGTATTTT.

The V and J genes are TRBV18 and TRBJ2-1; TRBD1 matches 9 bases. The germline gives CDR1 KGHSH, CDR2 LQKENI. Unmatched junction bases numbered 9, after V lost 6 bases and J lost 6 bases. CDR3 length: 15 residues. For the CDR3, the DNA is TGTGCCAGCTCGACCGGGACAGGGTGGGTCAATGAGCAGTTCTTC. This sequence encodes CASSTGTGWVNEQFF. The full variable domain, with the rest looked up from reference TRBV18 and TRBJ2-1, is NAGVMQNPRHLVRRRGQEARLRCSPMKGHSHVYWYRQLPEEGLKFMVYLQKENIIDESGMPKERFSAEFPKEGPSILRIQQVVRGDSAAYFCASSTGTGWVNEQFFGPGTRLTVL.

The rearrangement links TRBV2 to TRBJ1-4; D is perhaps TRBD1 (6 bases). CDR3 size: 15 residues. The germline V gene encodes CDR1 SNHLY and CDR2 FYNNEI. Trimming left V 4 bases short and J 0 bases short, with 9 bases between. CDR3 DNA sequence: TGTGCCAGCAGTGCTCAGGGGACAACTAATGAAAAACTGTTTTTT. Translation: CASSAQGTTNEKLFF.

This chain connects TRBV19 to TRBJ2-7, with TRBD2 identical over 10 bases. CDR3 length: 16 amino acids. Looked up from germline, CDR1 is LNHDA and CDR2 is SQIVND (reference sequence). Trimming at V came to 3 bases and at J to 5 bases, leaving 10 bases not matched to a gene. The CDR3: CASSIFASGSMDEQYF. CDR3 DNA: TGTGCCAGTAGTATTTTTGCTAGCGGGAGTATGGACGAGCAGTACTTC.

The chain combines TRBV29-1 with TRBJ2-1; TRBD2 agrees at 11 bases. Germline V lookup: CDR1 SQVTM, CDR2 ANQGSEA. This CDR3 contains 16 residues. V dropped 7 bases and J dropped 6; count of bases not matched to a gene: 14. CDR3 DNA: TGCAGCGGGGAGGGCCGGGGACTAGCGGTGAGCAATGAGCAGTTCTTC. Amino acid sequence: CSGEGRGLAVSNEQFF.

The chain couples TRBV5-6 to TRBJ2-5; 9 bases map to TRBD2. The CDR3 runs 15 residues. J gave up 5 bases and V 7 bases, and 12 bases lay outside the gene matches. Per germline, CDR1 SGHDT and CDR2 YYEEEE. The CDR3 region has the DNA TGTGCCAGCTCCTTGTTAGCGGGAGTTGGGGAGACCCAGTACTTC. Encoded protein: CASSLLAGVGETQYF.

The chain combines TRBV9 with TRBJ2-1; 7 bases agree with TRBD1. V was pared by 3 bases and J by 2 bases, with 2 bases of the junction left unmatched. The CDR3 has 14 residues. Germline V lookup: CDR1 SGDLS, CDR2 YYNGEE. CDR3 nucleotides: TGTGCCAGCAGCGCAGACAGGGCCTACAATGAGCAGTTCTTC. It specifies CASSADRAYNEQFF.

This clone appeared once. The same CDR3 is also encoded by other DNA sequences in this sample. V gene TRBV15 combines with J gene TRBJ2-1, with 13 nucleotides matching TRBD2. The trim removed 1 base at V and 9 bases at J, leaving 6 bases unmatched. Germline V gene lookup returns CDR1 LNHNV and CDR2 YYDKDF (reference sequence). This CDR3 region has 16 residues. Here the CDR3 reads CATSRGLAGGRGEQFF. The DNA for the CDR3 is TGTGCCACCAGCAGAGGACTAGCGGGAGGAAGAGGTGAGCAGTTCTTC.

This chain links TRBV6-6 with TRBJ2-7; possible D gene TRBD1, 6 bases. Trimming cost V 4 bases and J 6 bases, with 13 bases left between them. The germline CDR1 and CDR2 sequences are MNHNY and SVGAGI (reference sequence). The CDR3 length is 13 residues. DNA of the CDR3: TGTGCCAGCAGTTCCGGGACATCAAGCGAGCAGTACTTC. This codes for CASSSGTSSEQYF.

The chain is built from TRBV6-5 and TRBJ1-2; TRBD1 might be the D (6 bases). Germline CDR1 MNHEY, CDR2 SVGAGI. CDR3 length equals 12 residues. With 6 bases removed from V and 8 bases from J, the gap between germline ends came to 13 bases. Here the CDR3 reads CASSLQGSGYTF. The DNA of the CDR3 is TGTGCCAGCAGCCTACAGGGAAGCGGCTACACCTTC.

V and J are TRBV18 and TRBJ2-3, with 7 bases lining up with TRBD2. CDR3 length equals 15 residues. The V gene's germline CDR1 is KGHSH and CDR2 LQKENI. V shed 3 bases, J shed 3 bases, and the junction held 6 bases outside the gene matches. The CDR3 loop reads CASSPGAGLTDTQYF. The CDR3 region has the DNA TGTGCCAGCTCACCGGGAGCGGGATTGACAGATACGCAGTATTTT. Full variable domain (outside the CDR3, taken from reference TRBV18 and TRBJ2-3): NAGVMQNPRHLVRRRGQEARLRCSPMKGHSHVYWYRQLPEEGLKFMVYLQKENIIDESGMPKERFSAEFPKEGPSILRIQQVVRGDSAAYFCASSPGAGLTDTQYFGPGTRLTVL.

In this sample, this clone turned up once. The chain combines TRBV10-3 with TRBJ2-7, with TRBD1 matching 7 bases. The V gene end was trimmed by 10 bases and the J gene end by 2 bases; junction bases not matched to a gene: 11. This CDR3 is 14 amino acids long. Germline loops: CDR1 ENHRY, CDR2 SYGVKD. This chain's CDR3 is CATTQRDRAYEQYF. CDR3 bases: TGTGCCACCACACAACGTGACAGGGCCTACGAGCAGTACTTC.